This TCR beta chain originates from a study of blood T cell repertoires in COVID-19. Original processing notes: Amplification of reference gene primers provided the estimated nucleated cell counts. Here immunoSEQ multiplex PCR was the method, and the copy in TCRdb shows in-frame clones only, minus some. That table is the source of V, J and clone size, and D and trimming were worked out from the DNA. The sample comprises around 220,000 clones, almost 90% of which are singletons, and about 16% rests with the top ten. Across roughly 25 US areas, participants ranged in age from 18 to 89 years. Someone with COVID-19 had been met by exposed participants within 2 weeks before study entry. The receptor was derived from a man aged 30 to 39 who had been exposed to COVID-19. The sample taken for sequencing was PBMCs or T cells enriched from blood (not recorded which).

Written as DNA, the CDR3 is TGTGCCAGCAGTGAATTAGGCGGCTGGTACCAAGAGACCCAGTACTTC. Translating gives CASSELGGWYQETQYF. The chain uses TRBV25-1 and TRBJ2-5; D not resolved. V shed 1 base and J shed 0 bases, with 12 bases lying between them. The germline gives CDR1 MGHDK, CDR2 SYGVNS. This CDR3 has 16 amino acids.